This T cell receptor (beta chain) was profiled in a study of blood T cell repertoires in COVID-19. For the study at large: Acute-phase and convalescent COVID-19 samples originated in the United States, Italy and Spain. Sources were T cells, B-cell-depleted T cells, or PBMCs; the material itself was cDNA or gDNA.

Profiled with immunoSEQ multiplex PCR; TCRdb holds only in-frame clones, not every one. Of roughly 250,000 clones listed, 88% are singletons. Germline V lookup: CDR1 SGHRS, CDR2 YFSETQ. This CDR3 is built from 18 residues. The V gene lost 4 bases and the J gene lost 4 bases, with 26 bases spanning the gap. Material: peripheral blood. This TCR came from a woman under 40 with acute or convalescent COVID-19. The rearrangement links TRBV5-1 to TRBJ1-2; a possible D gene is TRBD1 (5 bases). In nucleotides, the CDR3 is TGCGCCAGCAGCGGGGGGGTTCGTGAACTCCACTCCTCCTATGGCTACACCTTC. It translates to CASSGGVRELHSSYGYTF.